This T cell receptor beta chain derives from a study of human T cells and chemical hapten exposure. Across the whole study: Patients, largely female, had alopecia areata, totalis or universalis.

The time point was: patch test 1, 2 weeks after DPC sensitization. Treatment denoted: therapeutic diphenylcyclopropenone sensitization with weekly scalp DPC. Per the original data handling: TCRs per sample had a median of around 98,000 and ranged from about 23,224 to 750,000. In TCRdb, the RACE reads were re-called with MiXCR into one record per CDR3 protein. The V and J calls shown here were made by TCRdb, not taken from the authors' results. The sample yields more than 150,000 distinct CDR3 sequences, approximately 14% seen once. V lost 6 bases, J lost 0 bases, and 15 bases lay in between. Germline V gene lookup returns CDR1 MDHEN and CDR2 SYDVKM. The CDR3 sequence is 16 residues long.

The source is a woman in her 30s with alopecia areata. Some clones in this sample may be carry-over from other donors' samples. The source material was whole blood, sampled in connection with sensitization to the hapten diphenylcyclopropenone (DPC). This rearrangement joins TRBV28 to TRBJ1-5; no clear D gene. DNA of the CDR3: TGTGCCAGCAGCCATCCCGGGCCCCCTAGCAATCAGCCCCAGCATTTT. Translation: CASSHPGPPSNQPQHF. The variable domain in full, with the rest retrieved from reference TRBV28 and TRBJ1-5, is DVKVTQSSRYLVKRTGEKVFLECVQDMDHENMFWYRQDPGLGLRLIYFSYDVKMKEKGDIPEGYSVSREKKERFSLILESASTNQTSMYLCASSHPGPPSNQPQHFGDGTRLSIL.